Listed here are 6 T cell receptor beta chains from one sample, sequenced in a study of T cells in Graves' hyperthyroidism and ophthalmopathy. TCR beta CDR3 regions were amplified from RNA. The HTBI set primed first-round TCR CDR3 RT-PCR. TCRdb called the multiplex PCR reads again in MiXCR, with one record for every CDR3 protein. The sample holds 250,000 to 300,000 distinct CDR3 sequences, 13% to 15% seen once. The sequenced sample was blood. These receptors came from a woman between 45 and 60 years old with Graves' hyperthyroidism that later progressed to Graves' ophthalmopathy.

This clonotype was observed at least ten times. The J gene is TRBJ2-3, the V gene TRBV20-1; D uncertain. The V and J ends lost 2 bases and 2 bases respectively, with 14 bases between them. Germline V lookup: CDR1 DFQATT, CDR2 SNEGSKA (reference sequence). This CDR3 region has 15 residues. The DNA for the CDR3 is TGCAGTGCTAGACGCAGAGGCGGCTACACAGATACGCAGTATTTT. It specifies CSARRRGGYTDTQYF.

There are many counts of this clonotype. The chain joins TRBV7-2 to TRBJ1-6; D perhaps matches TRBD1 (5 bases). The CDR3 totals 15 residues. Germline CDR1 reads SGHTA; CDR2 reads FQGNSA. Trimming stripped 5 bases from V and 7 bases from J, with 15 bases between. CDR3 protein: CASSLETVPNSPLHF. The CDR3 DNA is TGTGCCAGCAGCCTCGAGACAGTCCCGAATTCACCCCTCCACTTT. Combining the CDR3 with reference TRBV7-2 and TRBJ1-6 gives the whole variable domain GAGVSQSPSNKVTEKGKDVELRCDPISGHTALYWYRQSLGQGLEFLIYFQGNSAPDKSGLPSDRFSAERTGGSVSTLTIQRTQQEDSAVYLCASSLETVPNSPLHFGNGTRLTVT.

The table lists this clonotype with many counts. This chain connects TRBV5-1 to TRBJ2-3, with 9 bases fitting TRBD2. From germline, CDR1 is SGHRS and CDR2 YFSETQ. This CDR3 spans 17 amino acids. The trim removed 4 bases at V and 2 bases at J, leaving 11 bases unmatched. The CDR3 here is CASSRRLAVSSTDTQYF. The CDR3 DNA reads as TGCGCCAGCAGCCGCCGACTAGCGGTTAGCTCCACAGATACGCAGTATTTT.

This clonotype has only a few counts. CDR3 residues: CSVEEIRKGLPTYNEQFF. CDR3 coding DNA: TGCAGCGTTGAAGAAATTAGGAAGGGGCTACCTACCTACAATGAGCAGTTCTTC. The chain couples TRBV29-1 to TRBJ2-1, with D perhaps matching TRBD1 (5 bases). CDR3 size: 18 residues. V gave up 0 bases and J gave up 2 bases, with 20 bases separating them. Germline V CDR1 and CDR2: SQVTM, ANQGSEA.

This clonotype was detected ten times or more. The chain has TRBV28 and TRBJ1-1; possible D gene TRBD1, 5 bases. This CDR3 contains 17 residues. CDR1 and CDR2 from the germline V gene are MDHEN and SYDVKM. V dropped 2 bases and J dropped 0 bases, with 16 bases sitting between them. The DNA of the CDR3 is TGTGCCAGCAGTTTAAGGCAGGGCTCGGGGATGAACACTGAAGCTTTCTTT. Its translation: CASSLRQGSGMNTEAFF.

The genes are TRBV7-9 and TRBJ2-7; no definite D call. This CDR3 is built from 15 residues. The germline V gene has CDR1 SEHNR and CDR2 FQNEAQ (reference sequence). V was clipped by 5 bases and J by 0 bases, with 14 bases between them. The CDR3, as DNA: TGTGCCAGCAGCCCCGGTACTGGTCTCTCCTACGAGCAGTACTTC. Its protein product is CASSPGTGLSYEQYF.